This T cell receptor beta chain was documented in a study of shared clonotypes between healthy human individuals. Looking at the study overall: Per donor, CD8 memory used one plate, CD8 naive used two, CD4 memory used three and CD4 naive used three.

With 6 bases clipped from V and 5 bases from J, the junction kept 11 bases outside the gene matches. The CDR3 runs to 15 residues. CDR1 MNHNS and CDR2 SASEGT come from the germline V gene. Study-wide results and caveats: Estimated richness was generally greater in naive than memory subsets. Since donors were few, the genetic and exposure-history diversity represented was limited.

With regard to this clone: Its target is unknown.

TCRdb's copy holds only in-frame clones and misses some; the assay was immunoSEQ multiplex PCR. The profile shows 1.5 million to 1.9 million clones, 98% of them singletons. What was sequenced was naive CD4+ T cells sorted from blood. Subset defined: CD45RA+ positively selected. The clonotype originates from a man between 25 and 39 years old in good health. V usage is TRBV6-1 and J usage is TRBJ1-1; TRBD1 matches 8 bases. The CDR3 nucleotides are TGTGCCAGCAGGAGACAGGGGACAAGTAGGACTGAAGCTTTCTTT. Its translation is CASRRQGTSRTEAFF.